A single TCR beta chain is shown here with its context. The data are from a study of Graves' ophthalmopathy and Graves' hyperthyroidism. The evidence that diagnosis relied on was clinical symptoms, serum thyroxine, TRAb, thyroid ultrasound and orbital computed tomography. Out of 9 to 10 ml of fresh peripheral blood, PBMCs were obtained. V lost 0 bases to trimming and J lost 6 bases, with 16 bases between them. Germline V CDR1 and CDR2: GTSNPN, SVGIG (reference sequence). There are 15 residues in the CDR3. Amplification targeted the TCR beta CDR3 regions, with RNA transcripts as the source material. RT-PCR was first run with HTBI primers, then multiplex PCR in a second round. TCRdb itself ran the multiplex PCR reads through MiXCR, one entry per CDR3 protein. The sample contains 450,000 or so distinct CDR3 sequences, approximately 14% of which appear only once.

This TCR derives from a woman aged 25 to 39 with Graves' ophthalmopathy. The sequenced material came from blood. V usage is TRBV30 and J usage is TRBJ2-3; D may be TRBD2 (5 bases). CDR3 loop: CAWSVRPLGSDTQYF. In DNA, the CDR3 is TGTGCCTGGAGTGTACGCCCACTAGGGTCGGATACGCAGTATTTT.